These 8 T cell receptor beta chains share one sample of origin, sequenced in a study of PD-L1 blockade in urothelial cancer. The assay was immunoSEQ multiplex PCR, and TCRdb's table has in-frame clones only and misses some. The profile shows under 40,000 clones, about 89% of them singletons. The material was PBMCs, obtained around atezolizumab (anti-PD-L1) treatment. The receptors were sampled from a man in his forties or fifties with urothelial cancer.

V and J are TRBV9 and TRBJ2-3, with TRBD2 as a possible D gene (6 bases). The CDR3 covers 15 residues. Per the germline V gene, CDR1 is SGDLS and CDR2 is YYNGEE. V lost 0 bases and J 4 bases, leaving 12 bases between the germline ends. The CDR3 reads CASSVGGNWADTQYF. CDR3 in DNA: TGTGCCAGCAGCGTAGGCGGGAATTGGGCAGATACGCAGTATTTT.

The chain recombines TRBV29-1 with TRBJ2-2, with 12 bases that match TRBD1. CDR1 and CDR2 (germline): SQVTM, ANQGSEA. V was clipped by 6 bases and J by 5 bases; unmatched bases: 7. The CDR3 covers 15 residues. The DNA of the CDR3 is TGCAGCGTCCCGGGACAGGGGGCGCAGACCGGGGAGCTGTTTTTT. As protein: CSVPGQGAQTGELFF.

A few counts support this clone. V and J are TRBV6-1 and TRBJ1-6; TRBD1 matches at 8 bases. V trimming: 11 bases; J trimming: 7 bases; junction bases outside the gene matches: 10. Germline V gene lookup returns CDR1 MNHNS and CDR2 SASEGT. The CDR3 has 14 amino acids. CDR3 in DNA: TGTGCCCTCCGGACAGGGAGTGCCAATTCACCCCTCCACTTT. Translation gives CALRTGSANSPLHF.

In nucleotides, the CDR3 is TGTGCCAGCTCACCATTACCGTCGGTGGATCAGCCCCAGCATTTT. This translates into CASSPLPSVDQPQHF. The rearrangement joins TRBV18 to TRBJ1-5; D gene uncertain. V lost 2 bases and J lost 5, with 13 bases in between. CDR1 and CDR2 from the germline V gene are KGHSH and LQKENI. This CDR3 is 15 amino acids long.

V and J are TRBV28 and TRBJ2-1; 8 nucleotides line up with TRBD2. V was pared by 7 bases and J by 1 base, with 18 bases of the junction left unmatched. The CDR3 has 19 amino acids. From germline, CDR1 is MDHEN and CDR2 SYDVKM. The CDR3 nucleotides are TGTGCCAGCAACCCTTCTGGGACTAGAGGTATTGGTTCCTACAATGAGCAGTTCTTC. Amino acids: CASNPSGTRGIGSYNEQFF.

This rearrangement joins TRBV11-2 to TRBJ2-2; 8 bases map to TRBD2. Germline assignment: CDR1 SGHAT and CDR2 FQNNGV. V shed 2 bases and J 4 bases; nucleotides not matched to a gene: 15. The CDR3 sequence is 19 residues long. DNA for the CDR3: TGTGCCAGCAGCTTATCTTTCCAGCGGGGGCGCCGAGCCACCGGGGAGCTGTTTTTT. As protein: CASSLSFQRGRRATGELFF.

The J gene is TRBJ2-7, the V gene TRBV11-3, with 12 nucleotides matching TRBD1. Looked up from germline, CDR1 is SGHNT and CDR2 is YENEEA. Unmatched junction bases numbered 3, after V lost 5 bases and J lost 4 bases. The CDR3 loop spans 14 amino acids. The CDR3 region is CASSKGQGAYEQYF. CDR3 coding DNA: TGTGCCAGCAGCAAGGGACAGGGGGCTTACGAGCAGTACTTC.

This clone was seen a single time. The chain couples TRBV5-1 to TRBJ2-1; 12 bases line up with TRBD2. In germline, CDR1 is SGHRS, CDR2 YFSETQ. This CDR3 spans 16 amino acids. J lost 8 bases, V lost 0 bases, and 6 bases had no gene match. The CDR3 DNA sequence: TGCGCCAGCAGCTTGGGACTAGCGGGAGTGTTGGATGAGCAGTTCTTC. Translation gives CASSLGLAGVLDEQFF.